Below are 14 T cell receptor beta chains sequenced from a single sample in a study of a mutant IDH1 vaccine in newly diagnosed glioma. Time point of the sample: week 35, safety follow-up. With topical imiquimod, each dose of the vaccine consisted of 300 ug of mutant IDH1 20-mer peptide. No antigen is known for these receptors. Clones were sequenced by immunoSEQ multiplex PCR, and TCRdb holds only the in-frame ones, with some missing. The sample yields roughly 30,000 clones, over 65% seen once. The material sequenced was PBMCs, taken from a glioma patient whose treatment included an IDH1 peptide vaccine. The origin of the receptors is a man younger than 40 with glioma.

This chain joins TRBV7-8 and TRBJ2-7, with 10 nucleotides matching TRBD2. CDR1 SGHVS and CDR2 FQNEAQ come from the germline V gene. The length of the CDR3 is 17 residues. Trimming took 5 bases from V and 2 from J; bases not matched to a gene: 12. The CDR3 bases are TGTGCCAGCAGCCAGAACCCTAGCGGGAGATTGCCCTACGAGCAGTACTTC. This codes for CASSQNPSGRLPYEQYF.

The sample holds one count of this clone. This chain uses TRBV7-6 with TRBJ2-7; TRBD1 aligns across 8 bases. V lost 5 bases to trimming and J lost 6 bases; unmatched junction nucleotides: 9. Germline-derived CDR1 and CDR2 are SGHVS and FNYEAQ. This CDR3 spans 14 amino acids. The CDR3 sequence is CASSQGTGGREQYF. The CDR3 bases are TGTGCCAGCAGCCAAGGGACAGGTGGTCGCGAGCAGTACTTC.

The chain's CDR3 is CASSVAPDRGSYEQYF. The CDR3, as DNA: TGTGCCAGCAGCGTAGCCCCAGACAGGGGATCCTACGAGCAGTACTTC. This chain links TRBV9 with TRBJ2-7; 8 positions match TRBD1. The germline V gene has CDR1 SGDLS and CDR2 YYNGEE. Trimming at V came to 0 bases and at J to 1 base, leaving 6 bases not matched to a gene. The length of the CDR3 is 16 residues.

This clone occurred once. This sequence joins TRBV6-6 and TRBJ2-5; TRBD2 matches at 7 bases. The CDR3 has 16 residues. V lost 1 base to trimming and J lost 1 base; unmatched junction nucleotides: 6. The germline gives CDR1 MNHNY, CDR2 SVGAGI (reference sequence). The CDR3 coding sequence is TGTGCCAGCAGTTACTTGGCTAGCGGAGGCCAAGAGACCCAGTACTTC. Translating it yields CASSYLASGGQETQYF.

CDR3 loop: CASSLGPFLKYF. In DNA, the CDR3 is TGTGCCAGCAGCTTAGGGCCGTTCCTTAAGTACTTC. This chain uses TRBV7-2 with TRBJ2-7; no clear D gene. V was clipped by 1 base and J by 11 bases, with 12 bases between them. Germline CDR1 is SGHTA and CDR2 is FQGNSA. The CDR3 runs 12 residues.

This sequence joins TRBV5-1 and TRBJ2-5; 9 bases agree with TRBD2. V dropped 0 bases and J dropped 5; count of bases not matched to a gene: 8. Germline loops: CDR1 SGHRS, CDR2 YFSETQ. This CDR3 comprises 16 residues. DNA for the CDR3: TGCGCCAGCAGCTTGGATGCGGGAGGGCCAGAGGAGACCCAGTACTTC. This encodes CASSLDAGGPEETQYF.

V and J are TRBV2 and TRBJ2-2; D uncertain. Germline lookup yields CDR1 SNHLY and CDR2 FYNNEI. Trimming shortened V by 3 bases and J by 4 bases, and 9 bases separated the two germline ends. The CDR3 loop spans 14 amino acids. The CDR3 sequence: CASSEYESTGELFF. CDR3 nucleotides: TGTGCCAGCAGTGAGTATGAGAGCACCGGGGAGCTGTTTTTT.

The rearrangement uses TRBV7-6 and TRBJ2-7, with 7 bases identical to TRBD2. The CDR3 runs to 15 residues. From germline, CDR1 is SGHVS and CDR2 FNYEAQ. Trimming cost V 1 base and J 2 bases; bases outside gene matches: 5. CDR3 region: CASSLEAGPTYEQYF. In DNA, the CDR3 is TGTGCCAGCAGCTTAGAAGCGGGACCAACCTACGAGCAGTACTTC.

V gene TRBV29-1 combines with J gene TRBJ1-3; D gene unclear. The CDR3 extends over 12 amino acids. Trimming removed 2 bases from V and 0 bases from J, with 2 bases in between. Germline CDR1 and CDR2: SQVTM and ANQGSEA. The CDR3 bases are TGCAGCGTTGAAACCTCTGGAAACACCATATATTTT. This encodes CSVETSGNTIYF. Variable domain in full (rest from reference TRBV29-1 and TRBJ1-3): SAVISQKPSRDICQRGTSLTIQCQVDSQVTMMFWYRQQPGQSLTLIATANQGSEATYESGFVIDKFPISRPNLTFSTLTVSNMSPEDSSIYLCSVETSGNTIYFGEGSWLTVV.

This chain links TRBV5-4 with TRBJ2-5; D is perhaps TRBD1 or TRBD2 (7 bases each). The CDR3 length is 15 residues. The germline V gene has CDR1 SGHNT and CDR2 YYREEE (reference sequence). Trimming shortened V by 4 bases and J by 7 bases, and 20 bases separated the two germline ends. The CDR3 coding sequence is TGTGCCAGCAGCCCAGGGGGGGGCGCGTTCGGGACCCAGTACTTC. This translates into CASSPGGGAFGTQYF.

The genes are TRBV4-1 and TRBJ2-3, with D unresolved. The CDR3 loop spans 12 amino acids. Trimming pared 4 bases from V and 3 bases from J, leaving 5 bases between. Germline values: CDR1 MGHRA, CDR2 YSYEKL. The CDR3 reads CASSPATDTQYF. The CDR3 DNA is TGCGCCAGCAGCCCCGCGACAGATACGCAGTATTTT.

The chain carries TRBV19 and TRBJ2-7, with a weak D call TRBD1 (6 bases). The CDR3 covers 15 residues. CDR1 LNHDA and CDR2 SQIVND come from the germline V gene (reference sequence). V lost 5 bases, J lost 2 bases, and 16 bases lay in between. CDR3 in DNA: TGTGCCAGTAGTGCGCCCGGGACAAAAGCCTACGAGCAGTACTTC. This translates into CASSAPGTKAYEQYF.

Note on this clone: Its ends do not fully match the called genes, so a read error is possible. The chain links TRBV10-1 to TRBJ2-1, with D maybe TRBD2 (5 bases). This CDR3 is 11 amino acids long. CDR1 is WNHNN, CDR2 SYGVQD, per germline (reference sequence). CDR3 DNA: TGCGCCAGCAGGCCCACGAGCGGAGGTGTCTTC. Its translation is CASRPTSGGVF.

The chain joins TRBV27 to TRBJ2-7; TRBD1 aligns across 7 bases. V lost 6 bases, J lost 7 bases, and 9 bases stayed unmatched. This CDR3 has 13 residues. Germline loops: CDR1 MNHEY, CDR2 SMNVEV (reference sequence). CDR3 sequence reads: CASSLGGEGEQYF. In DNA form, the CDR3 reads TGTGCCAGCAGCCTAGGGGGCGAGGGGGAGCAGTACTTC.